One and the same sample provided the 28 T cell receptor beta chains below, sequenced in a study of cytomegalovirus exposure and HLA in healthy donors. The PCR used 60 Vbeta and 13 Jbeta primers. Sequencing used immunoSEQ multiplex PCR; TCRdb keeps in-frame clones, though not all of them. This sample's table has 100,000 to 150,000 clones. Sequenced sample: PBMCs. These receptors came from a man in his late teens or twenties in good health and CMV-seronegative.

The CDR3 DNA follows: TGCGCCAGCACCGTAGCGGGGGGACACACAGATACGCAGTATTTT. As protein: CASTVAGGHTDTQYF. The genes are TRBV4-1 and TRBJ2-3; 10 bases line up with TRBD2. V dropped 7 bases and J dropped 2; count of bases not matched to a gene: 6. The germline V gene has CDR1 MGHRA and CDR2 YSYEKL. This CDR3 is built from 15 residues.

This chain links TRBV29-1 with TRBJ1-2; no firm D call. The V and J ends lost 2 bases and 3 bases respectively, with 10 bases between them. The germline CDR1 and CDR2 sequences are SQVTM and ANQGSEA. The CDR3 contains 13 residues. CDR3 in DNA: TGCAGCGTTGAACCCAGTCCCGACTATGGCTACACCTTC. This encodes CSVEPSPDYGYTF.

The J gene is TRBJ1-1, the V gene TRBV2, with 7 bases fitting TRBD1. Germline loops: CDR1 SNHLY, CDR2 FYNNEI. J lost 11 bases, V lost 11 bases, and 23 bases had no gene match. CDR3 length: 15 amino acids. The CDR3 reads CAVGAGQSSLGNAFF. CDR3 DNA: TGTGCCGTAGGCGCGGGACAGAGCTCCCTTGGAAACGCTTTCTTT.

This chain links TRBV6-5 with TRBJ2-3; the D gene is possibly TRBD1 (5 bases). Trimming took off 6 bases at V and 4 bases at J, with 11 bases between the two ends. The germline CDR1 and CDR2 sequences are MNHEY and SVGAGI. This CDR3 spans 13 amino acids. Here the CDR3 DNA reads TGTGCCAGCAGACCATCGACAGCAGATACGCAGTATTTT. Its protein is CASRPSTADTQYF.

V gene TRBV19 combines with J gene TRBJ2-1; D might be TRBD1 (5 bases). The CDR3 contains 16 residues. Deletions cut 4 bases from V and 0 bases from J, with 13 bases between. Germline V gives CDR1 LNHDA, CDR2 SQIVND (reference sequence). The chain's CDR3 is CASSKIQGTSYNEQFF. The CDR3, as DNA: TGTGCCAGTAGTAAGATTCAGGGAACCTCCTACAATGAGCAGTTCTTC.

CDR3 region: CASSHSPGTGHYEQYF. The CDR3 DNA sequence: TGTGCCAGCAGCCACTCACCCGGGACGGGACACTACGAGCAGTACTTC. This chain joins TRBV4-2 and TRBJ2-7; TRBD1 is a possible D gene (6 bases). The CDR3 extends over 16 amino acids. Per germline, CDR1 LGHNA and CDR2 YNFKEQ. V lost 3 bases, J lost 3 bases, and 18 bases lay in between.

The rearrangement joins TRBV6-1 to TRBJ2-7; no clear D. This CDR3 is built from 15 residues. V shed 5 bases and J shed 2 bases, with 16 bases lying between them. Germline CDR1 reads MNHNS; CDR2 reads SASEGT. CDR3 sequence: CASSREDYGTYEQYF. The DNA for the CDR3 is TGTGCCAGCAGTAGAGAGGATTACGGCACCTACGAGCAGTACTTC.

The CDR3, as DNA: TGTGCCAGCAGCTCCCCCGGGGGTTCAGGGCATGGCTACACCTTC. The encoded protein is CASSSPGGSGHGYTF. The rearrangement links TRBV7-9 to TRBJ1-2, with D maybe TRBD1 (5 bases). Trimming pared 4 bases from V and 6 bases from J, leaving 18 bases between. Germline V lookup: CDR1 SEHNR, CDR2 FQNEAQ (reference sequence). The CDR3 consists of 15 residues.

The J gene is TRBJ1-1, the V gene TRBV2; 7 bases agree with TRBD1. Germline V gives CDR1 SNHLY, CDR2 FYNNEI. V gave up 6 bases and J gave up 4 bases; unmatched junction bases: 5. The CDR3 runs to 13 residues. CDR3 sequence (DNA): TGTGCCAGCAGAAGACAGGGCCTCACTGAAGCTTTCTTT. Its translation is CASRRQGLTEAFF.

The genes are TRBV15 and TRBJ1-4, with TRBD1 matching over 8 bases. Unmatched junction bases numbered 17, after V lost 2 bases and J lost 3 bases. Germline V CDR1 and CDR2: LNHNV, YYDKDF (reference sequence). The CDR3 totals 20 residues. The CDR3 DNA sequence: TGTGCCACCAGCAGAACACGTCAGACAGGGGCTAACTTGGCTAATGAAAAACTGTTTTTT. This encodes CATSRTRQTGANLANEKLFF.

The CDR3 loop reads CASSYSTGGVRLFF. The CDR3 coding sequence is TGTGCCAGCAGTTACTCGACAGGTGGAGTAAGACTGTTTTTT. V gene TRBV6-5 combines with J gene TRBJ1-4, with D perhaps matching TRBD1 (6 bases). This CDR3 is built from 14 residues. Trimming stripped 0 bases from V and 13 bases from J, with 15 bases between. Looked up from germline, CDR1 is MNHEY and CDR2 is SVGAGI.

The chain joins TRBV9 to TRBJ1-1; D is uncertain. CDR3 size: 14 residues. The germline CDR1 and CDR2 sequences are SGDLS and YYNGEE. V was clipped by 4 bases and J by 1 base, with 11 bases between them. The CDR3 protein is CASSLRRENTEAFF. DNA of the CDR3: TGTGCCAGCAGCTTGCGACGGGAGAACACTGAAGCTTTCTTT.

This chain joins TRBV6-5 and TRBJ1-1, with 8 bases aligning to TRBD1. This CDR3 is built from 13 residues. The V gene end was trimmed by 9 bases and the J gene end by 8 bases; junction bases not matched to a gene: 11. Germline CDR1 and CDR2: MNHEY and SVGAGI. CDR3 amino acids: CASMILDRGEAFF. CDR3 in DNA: TGTGCCAGTATGATACTTGACAGGGGAGAAGCTTTCTTT.

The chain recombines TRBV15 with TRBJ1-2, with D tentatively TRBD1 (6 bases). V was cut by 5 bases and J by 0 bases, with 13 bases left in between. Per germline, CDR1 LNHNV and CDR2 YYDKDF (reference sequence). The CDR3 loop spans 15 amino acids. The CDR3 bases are TGTGCCACCAGCGGGGAACAGGGAGCTAACTATGGCTACACCTTC. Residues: CATSGEQGANYGYTF.

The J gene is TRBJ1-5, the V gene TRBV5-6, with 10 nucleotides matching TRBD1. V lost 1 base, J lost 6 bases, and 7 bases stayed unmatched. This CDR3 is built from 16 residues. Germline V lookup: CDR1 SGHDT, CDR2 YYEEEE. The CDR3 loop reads CASSLRETGGSQPQHF. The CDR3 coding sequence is TGTGCCAGCAGCTTGCGCGAGACAGGGGGCTCTCAGCCCCAGCATTTT.

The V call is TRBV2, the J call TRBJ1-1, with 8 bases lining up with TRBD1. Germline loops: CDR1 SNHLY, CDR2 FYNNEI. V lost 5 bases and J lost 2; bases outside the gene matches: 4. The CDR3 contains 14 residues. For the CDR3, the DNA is TGTGCCAGCAGTTTTGACAGGGGTAACACTGAAGCTTTCTTT. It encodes CASSFDRGNTEAFF.

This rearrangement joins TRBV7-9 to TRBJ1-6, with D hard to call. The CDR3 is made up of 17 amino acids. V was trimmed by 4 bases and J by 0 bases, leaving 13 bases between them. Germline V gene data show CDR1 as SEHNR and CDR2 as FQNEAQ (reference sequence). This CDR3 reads CASSSDPRSSYNSPLHF. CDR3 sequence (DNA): TGTGCCAGCAGCTCTGACCCGAGGAGCTCCTATAATTCACCCCTCCACTTT.

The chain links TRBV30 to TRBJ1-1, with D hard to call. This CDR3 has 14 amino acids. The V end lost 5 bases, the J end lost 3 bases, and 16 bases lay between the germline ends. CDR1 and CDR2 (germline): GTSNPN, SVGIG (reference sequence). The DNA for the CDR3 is TGTGCCTGGGGGCAGCGATTGCGGGACACTGAAGCTTTCTTT. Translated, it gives CAWGQRLRDTEAFF.

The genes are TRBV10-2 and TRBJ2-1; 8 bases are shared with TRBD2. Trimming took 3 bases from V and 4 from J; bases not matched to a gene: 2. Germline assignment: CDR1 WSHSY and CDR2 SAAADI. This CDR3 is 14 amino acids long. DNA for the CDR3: TGCGCCAGCAGTGAAACTAGCGGTTACAATGAGCAGTTCTTC. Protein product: CASSETSGYNEQFF.

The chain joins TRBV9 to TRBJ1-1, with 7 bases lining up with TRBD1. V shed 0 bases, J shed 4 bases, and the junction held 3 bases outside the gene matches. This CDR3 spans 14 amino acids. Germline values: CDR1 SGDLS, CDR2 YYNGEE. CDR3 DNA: TGTGCCAGCAGCGTAGTCCCAGGGGGCACTGAAGCTTTCTTT. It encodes CASSVVPGGTEAFF.

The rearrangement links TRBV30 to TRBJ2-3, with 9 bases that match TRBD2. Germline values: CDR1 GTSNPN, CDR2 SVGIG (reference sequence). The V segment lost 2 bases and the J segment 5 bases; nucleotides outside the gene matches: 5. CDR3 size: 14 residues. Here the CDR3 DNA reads TGTGCCTGGAGTACACCGCGGGGGGGAGATACGCAGTATTTT. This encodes CAWSTPRGGDTQYF.

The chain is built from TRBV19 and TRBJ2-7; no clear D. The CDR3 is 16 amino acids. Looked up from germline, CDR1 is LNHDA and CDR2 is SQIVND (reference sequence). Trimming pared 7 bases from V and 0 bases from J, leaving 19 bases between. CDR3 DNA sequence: TGTGCCAGTACCGTTGAGGTAATGACCTCCTCCTACGAGCAGTACTTC. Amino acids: CASTVEVMTSSYEQYF.

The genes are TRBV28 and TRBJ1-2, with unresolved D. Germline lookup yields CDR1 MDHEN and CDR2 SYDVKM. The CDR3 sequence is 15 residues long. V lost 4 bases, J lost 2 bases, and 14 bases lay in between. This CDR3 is CASSSTPYFNYGYTF. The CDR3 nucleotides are TGTGCCAGCAGTTCCACCCCATACTTCAACTATGGCTACACCTTC.

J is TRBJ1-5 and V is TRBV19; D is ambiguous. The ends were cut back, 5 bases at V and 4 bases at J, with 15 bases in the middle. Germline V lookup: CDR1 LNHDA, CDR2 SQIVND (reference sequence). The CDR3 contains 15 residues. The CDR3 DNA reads TGTGCCAGTAGTCCGACTAGGCGAAGGAATCAGCCCCAGCATTTT. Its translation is CASSPTRRRNQPQHF.

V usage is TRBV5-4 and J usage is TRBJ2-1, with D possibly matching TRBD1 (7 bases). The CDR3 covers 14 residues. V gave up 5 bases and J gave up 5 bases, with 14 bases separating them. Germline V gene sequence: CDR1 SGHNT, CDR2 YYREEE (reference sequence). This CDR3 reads CASRTDREDNEQFF. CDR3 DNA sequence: TGTGCCAGCAGGACAGACAGGGAGGACAATGAGCAGTTCTTC.

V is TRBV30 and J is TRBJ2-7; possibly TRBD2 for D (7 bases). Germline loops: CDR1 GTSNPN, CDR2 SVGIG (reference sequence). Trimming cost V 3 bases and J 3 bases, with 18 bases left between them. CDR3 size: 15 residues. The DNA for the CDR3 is TGTGCCTGGAGCGAGGCGCGGGGGCGCAACTACGAGCAGTACTTC. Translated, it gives CAWSEARGRNYEQYF. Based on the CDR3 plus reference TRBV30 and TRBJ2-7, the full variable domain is SQTIHQWPATLVQPVGSPLSLECTVEGTSNPNLYWYRQAAGRGLQLLFYSVGIGQISSEVPQNLSASRPQDRQFILSSKKLLLSDSGFYLCAWSEARGRNYEQYFGPGTRLTVT.

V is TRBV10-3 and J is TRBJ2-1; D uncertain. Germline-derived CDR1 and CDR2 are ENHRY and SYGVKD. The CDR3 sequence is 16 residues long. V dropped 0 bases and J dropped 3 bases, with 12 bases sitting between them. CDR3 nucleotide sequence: TGTGCCATCAGTGAGTCAATCCTAGGCCTCTACAATGAGCAGTTCTTC. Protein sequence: CAISESILGLYNEQFF.

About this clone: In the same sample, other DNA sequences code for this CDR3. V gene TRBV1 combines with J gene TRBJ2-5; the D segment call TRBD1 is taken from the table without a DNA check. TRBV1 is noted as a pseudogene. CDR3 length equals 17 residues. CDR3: CTSSQITTGGPAGTQYF. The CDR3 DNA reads TGCACCAGCAGCCAAATCACGACAGGGGGCCCCGCCGGCACCCAGTACTTC.